A single sample is the source of the 25 T cell receptor beta chains below, sequenced in a study of blood T cell repertoires in COVID-19. Sequenced by immunoSEQ multiplex PCR; TCRdb stores in-frame clones only, minus some. The repertoire includes 130,000 to 150,000 clones, roughly 84% of them detected once, and roughly 5.7% sits in the top ten. Input material: PBMCs or T cells enriched from blood (not recorded which). These receptors all come from a woman aged 45 to 65 who had been exposed to COVID-19.

This chain connects TRBV2 to TRBJ2-4; D gene ambiguous. The CDR3 has 14 residues. From germline, CDR1 is SNHLY and CDR2 FYNNEI. V gave up 6 bases and J gave up 0 bases, with 9 bases separating them. Written as DNA, the CDR3 is TGTGCCAGCAGGCCCAGTCTAGCCAAAAACATTCAGTACTTC. Protein product: CASRPSLAKNIQYF.

The rearrangement links TRBV19 to TRBJ2-2; TRBD2 might be the D (6 bases). Trimming shortened V by 6 bases and J by 3 bases, and 14 bases separated the two germline ends. CDR3 length: 15 amino acids. The germline gives CDR1 LNHDA, CDR2 SQIVND (reference sequence). The DNA for the CDR3 is TGTGCCAGTAGGGCGGGGATAACCGACACCGGGGAGCTGTTTTTT. Its protein is CASRAGITDTGELFF.

The chain combines TRBV19 with TRBJ1-6, with 10 bases matching TRBD1. With V trimmed by 3 bases and J by 6 bases, 17 bases remained unmatched. The CDR3 runs 20 residues. From germline, CDR1 is LNHDA and CDR2 SQIVND (reference sequence). The DNA for the CDR3 is TGTGCCAGTAGTATCCTCGATCGGTTCGGGACAGGGGAGTTTAATTCACCCCTCCACTTT. Amino acids: CASSILDRFGTGEFNSPLHF. The full variable domain, rest sourced from reference TRBV19 and TRBJ1-6, is DGGITQSPKYLFRKEGQNVTLSCEQNLNHDAMYWYRQDPGQGLRLIYYSQIVNDFQKGDIAEGYSVSREKKESFPLTVTSAQKNPTAFYLCASSILDRFGTGEFNSPLHFGNGTRLTVT.

The rearrangement links TRBV29-1 to TRBJ1-2, with D possibly matching TRBD1 (5 bases). CDR1 is SQVTM, CDR2 ANQGSEA, per germline. V shed 7 bases and J shed 0 bases, with 9 bases lying between them. The CDR3 has 12 amino acids. The CDR3 bases are TGCAGCGGGTACAGGCCTAACTATGGCTACACCTTC. It encodes CSGYRPNYGYTF. Combining the CDR3 with reference TRBV29-1 and TRBJ1-2 gives the whole variable domain SAVISQKPSRDICQRGTSLTIQCQVDSQVTMMFWYRQQPGQSLTLIATANQGSEATYESGFVIDKFPISRPNLTFSTLTVSNMSPEDSSIYLCSGYRPNYGYTFGSGTRLTVV.

This chain uses TRBV9 with TRBJ2-5, with a tentative D call TRBD2 (6 bases). The V and J ends lost 0 bases and 4 bases respectively, with 13 bases between them. This CDR3 contains 15 residues. Germline V CDR1 and CDR2: SGDLS, YYNGEE. DNA for the CDR3: TGTGCCAGCAGCGTAGTTCAGGGACTTATAGAGACCCAGTACTTC. Translating it yields CASSVVQGLIETQYF.

A remark on this clone: A much larger clonotype is one base distant, so this may be a read error. Other nucleotide sequences in the sample specify the same CDR3. The gene calls are TRBV6-5 and TRBJ2-7; D perhaps matches TRBD1 (6 bases). Germline-derived CDR1 and CDR2 are MNHEY and SVGAGI. Trimming stripped 6 bases from V and 3 bases from J, with 6 bases between. The CDR3 contains 11 residues. The DNA for the CDR3 is TGTGCCAGCAGGGACAGCTACGAGCAGTACTTC. Its translation is CASRDSYEQYF.

This CDR3 reads CASRGHKGLEKLFF. DNA for the CDR3: TGTGCCAGCAGAGGACATAAGGGTTTGGAAAAACTGTTTTTT. The rearrangement links TRBV6-5 to TRBJ1-4; tentative D call: TRBD1 (5 bases). The CDR3 contains 14 residues. The germline gives CDR1 MNHEY, CDR2 SVGAGI. Trimming shortened V by 6 bases and J by 8 bases, and 16 bases separated the two germline ends.

The rearrangement uses TRBV11-1 and TRBJ2-1; 8 bases fit TRBD1. Per germline, CDR1 SGHAT and CDR2 FQDESV (reference sequence). Germline trimming cut 5 bases from V and 9 bases from J; bases unmatched to any gene: 6. This CDR3 has 13 amino acids. CDR3 bases: TGTGCCAGCAGCCAGGGGGCGGTGGGTGAGCAGTTCTTC. As protein: CASSQGAVGEQFF.

The chain links TRBV18 to TRBJ2-1; tentatively, D is TRBD1 (6 bases). V lost 4 bases and J 3 bases, leaving 16 bases between the germline ends. The CDR3 runs 16 residues. Germline V lookup: CDR1 KGHSH, CDR2 LQKENI. CDR3 protein: CASSRYGTHLYNEQFF. The CDR3 coding sequence is TGTGCCAGCTCACGGTACGGGACACACCTCTACAATGAGCAGTTCTTC.

The count of this clone is one. This sequence joins TRBV27 and TRBJ2-1; TRBD2 agrees at 7 bases. This CDR3 spans 17 amino acids. The J segment lost 9 bases and the V segment lost 5 bases, leaving 19 bases of the junction unmatched. Germline CDR1 is MNHEY and CDR2 is SMNVEV (reference sequence). The CDR3: CASSILPLAELRGEQFF. The CDR3 DNA is TGTGCCAGCAGTATCCTACCTCTAGCGGAACTACGGGGTGAGCAGTTCTTC.

This clone was recorded a few times. The chain links TRBV3-1 (or the pseudogene TRBV3-2) to TRBJ1-1; the match to TRBD1 covers 7 bases. The J segment lost 2 bases and the V segment lost 2 bases, leaving 2 bases of the junction unmatched. CDR3 size: 14 residues. CDR1 LGHDT and CDR2 YNNKEL come from the germline V gene (reference sequence). The CDR3 sequence is CASSQRQGNTEAFF. The CDR3 coding sequence is TGTGCCAGCAGCCAAAGACAGGGTAACACTGAAGCTTTCTTT.

V gene TRBV2 combines with J gene TRBJ2-3, with a tentative D call TRBD2 (6 bases). V lost 6 bases and J 2 bases, leaving 9 bases between the germline ends. Per the germline V gene, CDR1 is SNHLY and CDR2 is FYNNEI. CDR3 length equals 13 residues. Written as DNA, the CDR3 is TGTGCCAGCAGCGGGACTTACACAGATACGCAGTATTTT. Protein sequence: CASSGTYTDTQYF.

This sequence joins TRBV5-5 and TRBJ2-7; tentative D call: TRBD2 (5 bases). The V and J ends lost 4 bases and 3 bases respectively, with 11 bases between them. Germline lookup yields CDR1 SGHKS and CDR2 YYEKEE (reference sequence). This CDR3 is built from 13 residues. The CDR3 loop reads CASSATGIYEQYF. The CDR3 DNA sequence: TGTGCCAGCAGCGCGACGGGAATCTACGAGCAGTACTTC. The whole variable domain, remainder taken from reference TRBV5-5 and TRBJ2-7, is DAGVTQSPTHLIKTRGQQVTLRCSPISGHKSVSWYQQVLGQGPQFIFQYYEKEERGRGNFPDRFSARQFPNYSSELNVNALLLGDSALYLCASSATGIYEQYFGPGTRLTVT.

The gene calls are TRBV5-8 and TRBJ2-7; 14 nucleotides match TRBD2. The CDR3 has 14 amino acids. The germline CDR1 and CDR2 sequences are SGHTS and YDEGEE. V dropped 4 bases and J dropped 6; count of bases not matched to a gene: 3. The CDR3 spells CASSPGLAGGEQYF. Written as DNA, the CDR3 is TGTGCCAGCAGCCCTGGACTAGCGGGAGGCGAGCAGTACTTC.

The chain is built from TRBV7-2 and TRBJ2-1; 9 nucleotides align to TRBD2. From germline, CDR1 is SGHTA and CDR2 FQGNSA. The CDR3 length is 15 residues. V gave up 1 base and J gave up 9 bases; unmatched junction bases: 7. The CDR3 spells CASSLVSSGNGEQFF. The CDR3, as DNA: TGTGCCAGCAGCTTAGTGTCTAGCGGGAACGGTGAGCAGTTCTTC. Together with reference TRBV7-2 and TRBJ2-1, the CDR3 gives the full variable domain: GAGVSQSPSNKVTEKGKDVELRCDPISGHTALYWYRQSLGQGLEFLIYFQGNSAPDKSGLPSDRFSAERTGGSVSTLTIQRTQQEDSAVYLCASSLVSSGNGEQFFGPGTRLTVL.

The rearrangement joins TRBV20-1 to TRBJ2-2; D not resolved. Per the germline V gene, CDR1 is DFQATT and CDR2 is SNEGSKA (reference sequence). The CDR3 runs 13 residues. V was shortened by 3 bases and J by 1 base, with 6 bases between the two germline ends. The CDR3 loop is CSASLRNTGELFF. The DNA for the CDR3 is TGCAGTGCTAGTCTGCGGAACACCGGGGAGCTGTTTTTT.

The V gene is TRBV5-5, the J gene TRBJ2-6; TRBD1 agrees at 7 bases. CDR1 and CDR2 from the germline V gene are SGHKS and YYEKEE (reference sequence). This CDR3 has 19 residues. V was pared by 1 base and J by 0 bases, with 10 bases of the junction left unmatched. CDR3 sequence (DNA): TGTGCCAGCAGCTTGTCCACCGGGACAGCAAGCTCTGGGGCCAACGTCCTGACTTTC. This sequence encodes CASSLSTGTASSGANVLTF. The full variable domain, completed using reference TRBV5-5 and TRBJ2-6, is DAGVTQSPTHLIKTRGQQVTLRCSPISGHKSVSWYQQVLGQGPQFIFQYYEKEERGRGNFPDRFSARQFPNYSSELNVNALLLGDSALYLCASSLSTGTASSGANVLTFGAGSRLTVL.

The DNA of the CDR3 is TGTGCCAGCAGCGGGGGCAGCCCACAGAACACCGGGGAGCTGTTTTTT. Encoded protein: CASSGGSPQNTGELFF. The rearrangement joins TRBV9 to TRBJ2-2; TRBD1 might be the D (5 bases). V gave up 3 bases and J gave up 1 base, with 13 bases separating them. This CDR3 spans 16 amino acids. Germline-derived CDR1 and CDR2 are SGDLS and YYNGEE.

The CDR3 region is CASSGHTGATQYF. DNA of the CDR3: TGTGCCAGCAGCGGCCACACAGGGGCTACGCAGTATTTT. The chain couples TRBV9 to TRBJ2-3; 7 nucleotides align to TRBD1. The CDR3 runs 13 residues. Germline V CDR1 and CDR2: SGDLS, YYNGEE. V lost 3 bases, J lost 8 bases, and 6 bases stayed unmatched.

This clone was seen just once. The chain is built from TRBV7-2 and TRBJ2-1; 15 positions match TRBD2. Germline V gene lookup returns CDR1 SGHTA and CDR2 FQGNSA. The CDR3 is made up of 17 amino acids. V dropped 1 base and J dropped 9; count of bases not matched to a gene: 7. DNA of the CDR3: TGTGCCAGCAGCTTAGGGCCGAGGACTAGCGGGAGGGGTGAGCAGTTCTTC. Amino acids: CASSLGPRTSGRGEQFF.

V is TRBV7-2 and J is TRBJ1-5; unclear D gene. The length of the CDR3 is 12 residues. Trimming took 3 bases from V and 7 from J, leaving 7 bases between them. Germline CDR1 and CDR2: SGHTA and FQGNSA. The chain's CDR3 is CASSFVGQPQHF. In DNA, the CDR3 is TGTGCCAGCAGCTTCGTGGGCCAGCCCCAGCATTTT. The whole variable domain, filled in from reference TRBV7-2 and TRBJ1-5, reads GAGVSQSPSNKVTEKGKDVELRCDPISGHTALYWYRQSLGQGLEFLIYFQGNSAPDKSGLPSDRFSAERTGGSVSTLTIQRTQQEDSAVYLCASSFVGQPQHFGDGTRLSIL.

A remark on this clone: Additional DNA sequences in this sample encode the identical CDR3. This chain uses TRBV5-1 with TRBJ2-7; 12 bases align to TRBD1. V was clipped by 0 bases and J by 6 bases; unmatched bases: 10. Germline V CDR1 and CDR2: SGHRS, YFSETQ. This CDR3 is built from 17 residues. CDR3 sequence (DNA): TGCGCCAGCAGCTTGGAGGGACAGGGGGCGCGAGCCGGCGAGCAGTACTTC. This gives the protein CASSLEGQGARAGEQYF.

A few counts support this clone. The rearrangement uses TRBV6-1 and TRBJ1-3; a possible D gene is TRBD1 (6 bases). The V end lost 0 bases, the J end lost 0 bases, and 12 bases lay between the germline ends. The length of the CDR3 is 17 residues. Germline loops: CDR1 MNHNS, CDR2 SASEGT. Written as DNA, the CDR3 is TGTGCCAGCAGTGAAGCCCCCGGACAGAGCTCTGGAAACACCATATATTTT. Residues: CASSEAPGQSSGNTIYF.

The chain has TRBV5-4 and TRBJ2-4, with D maybe TRBD2 (5 bases). CDR1 and CDR2 (germline): SGHNT, YYREEE (reference sequence). V lost 5 bases to trimming and J lost 0 bases, with 9 bases between them. CDR3 length: 14 residues. CDR3 amino acids: CASREDLAKNIQYF. CDR3 DNA: TGTGCCAGCAGGGAGGATCTAGCCAAAAACATTCAGTACTTC.

The genes are TRBV4-3 and TRBJ2-3; 10 bases fit TRBD1. The V and J ends lost 0 bases and 3 bases, in that order; junction bases with no gene match: 9. There are 18 residues in the CDR3. The V gene's germline CDR1 is LGHNA and CDR2 YSLEER. As DNA, the CDR3 is TGCGCCAGCAGCCAAGAGGGACAGGGGACCGGTAGAACAGATACGCAGTATTTT. Its translation: CASSQEGQGTGRTDTQYF.